The T cell receptor (beta chain) under discussion was sequenced for a study of blood T cell repertoires in COVID-19. The CDR3 spans 16 residues. V was clipped by 3 bases and J by 5 bases; unmatched bases: 9. Germline V CDR1 and CDR2: SGDLS, YYNGEE. The assay was immunoSEQ multiplex PCR, and TCRdb's table has in-frame clones only and misses some. The table includes roughly 190,000 clones, roughly 84% detected once. The chain uses TRBV9 and TRBJ2-7, with 12 positions matching TRBD2. The TCR originated in a woman aged 40 to 50 who had recovered from COVID-19. The sequencing sample was made of peripheral blood. In nucleotides, the CDR3 is TGTGCCAGCAGCGGCCTCCGACTAGCGGGAGTACACGAGCAGTACTTC. This sequence encodes CASSGLRLAGVHEQYF.